This T cell receptor (beta chain) came from a study of blood T cell repertoires in COVID-19. The overall study: COVID-19 samples, acute and convalescent, were from the United States, Italy and Spain.

TCRdb keeps only in-frame clones here, not all; method: immunoSEQ multiplex PCR. The top ten hold more than 55% of the sample, which has some 46,000 clones, more than 65% seen once. There are 14 residues in the CDR3. Germline V gives CDR1 SGHNT, CDR2 YENEEA. The ends were cut back, 3 bases at V and 2 bases at J, with 9 bases in the middle. The TCR sequence derives from an older man with acute or convalescent COVID-19. The rearrangement links TRBV11-3 to TRBJ2-3; tentative D call: TRBD1 (6 bases). Material: peripheral blood. CDR3 amino acids: CASSFRGNTDTQYF. The DNA for the CDR3 is TGTGCCAGCAGCTTCAGGGGAAACACAGATACGCAGTATTTT.